This TCR beta chain was documented in a study of T cells in localized non-small cell lung cancer. The study, taken as a whole, reports: The tumor had only one region sequenced, so heterogeneity remains possible.

Of note for this clone: Its specificity is not known.

Clones were sequenced by immunoSEQ multiplex PCR, and TCRdb holds only the in-frame ones, with some missing. The sample consists of 3,000 to 3,500 clones, about a third of them appearing once. Sequenced here: lung tumor tissue, sampled before any cancer treatment. The clonotype was recovered from a female donor aged 60 or older with stage I lung adenocarcinoma.

Here the CDR3 DNA reads TGTGCCAGCAGCTACAGGGGAAACGGTGAAAAACTGTTTTTT. This sequence encodes CASSYRGNGEKLFF. The chain has TRBV25-1 and TRBJ1-4; 7 bases are a match to TRBD1. V lost 6 bases, J lost 7 bases, and 8 bases stayed unmatched. Per germline, CDR1 MGHDK and CDR2 SYGVNS. The CDR3 length is 14 residues. The variable domain in full, completed from reference TRBV25-1 and TRBJ1-4, reads EADIYQTPRYLVIGTGKKITLECSQTMGHDKMYWYQQDPGMELHLIHYSYGVNSTEKGDLSSESTVSRIRTEHFPLTLESARPSHTSQYLCASSYRGNGEKLFFGSGTQLSVL.